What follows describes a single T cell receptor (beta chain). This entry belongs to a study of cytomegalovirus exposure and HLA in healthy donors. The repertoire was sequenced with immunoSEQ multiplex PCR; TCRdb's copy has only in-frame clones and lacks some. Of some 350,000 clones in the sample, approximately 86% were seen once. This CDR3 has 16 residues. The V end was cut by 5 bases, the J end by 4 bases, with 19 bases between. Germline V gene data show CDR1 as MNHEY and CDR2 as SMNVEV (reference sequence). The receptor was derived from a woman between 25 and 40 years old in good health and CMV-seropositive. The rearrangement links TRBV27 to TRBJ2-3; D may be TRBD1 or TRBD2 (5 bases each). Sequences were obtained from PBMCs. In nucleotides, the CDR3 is TGTGCCAGCAGTCACAAGGGACCAATGGGCTCAGATACGCAGTATTTT. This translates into CASSHKGPMGSDTQYF.